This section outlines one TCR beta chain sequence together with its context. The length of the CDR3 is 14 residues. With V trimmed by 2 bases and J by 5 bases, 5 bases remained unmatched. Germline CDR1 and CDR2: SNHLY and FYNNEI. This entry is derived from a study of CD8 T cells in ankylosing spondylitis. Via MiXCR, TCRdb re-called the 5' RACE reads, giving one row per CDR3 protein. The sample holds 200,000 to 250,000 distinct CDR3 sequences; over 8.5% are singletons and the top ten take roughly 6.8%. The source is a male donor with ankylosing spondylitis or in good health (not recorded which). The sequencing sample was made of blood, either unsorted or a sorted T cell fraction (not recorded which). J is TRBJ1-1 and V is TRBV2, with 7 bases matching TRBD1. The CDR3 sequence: CASSEYRGWTEAFF. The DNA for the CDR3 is TGTGCCAGCAGTGAATACAGGGGTTGGACTGAAGCTTTCTTT.